The T cell receptor beta chain described here comes from a study of blood T cell repertoires in COVID-19. Study context: PBMCs, B-cell-depleted T cells, or T cells provided the cDNA or gDNA that made up the material.

CDR3 size: 15 residues. Deletions cut 2 bases from V and 6 bases from J, with 17 bases between. The germline V gene has CDR1 SGHTA and CDR2 FQGNSA. Libraries were prepared by immunoSEQ multiplex PCR; TCRdb keeps only in-frame clonotypes and omits some of them. This repertoire shows over 95,000 clones, roughly 84% found once; its top ten account for less than 2%. The sample taken for sequencing was peripheral blood. The chain is built from TRBV7-2 and TRBJ2-7; the D gene is possibly TRBD2 (5 bases). This TCR was sampled from a man aged 65-85 years with active or convalescent COVID-19. CDR3: CASSLYGNPRGEQYF. DNA of the CDR3: TGTGCCAGCAGCTTATACGGGAATCCCCGGGGCGAGCAGTACTTC.